Below, 32 T cell receptor beta chains from the same sample are listed, as sequenced in a study of beta chain features in type 1 diabetes. Findings of the study overall: Researchers report that Type 1 diabetes patients had moderately but significantly shorter TCRB CDR3s across all four CD4+ subsets.

The whole isolated RNA underwent reverse transcription, so sequencing captured expressed TCRB transcripts. Libraries were prepared by immunoSEQ multiplex PCR; TCRdb keeps only in-frame clonotypes and omits some of them. The profile shows a few hundred thousand clones, around 20% of them singletons. The antigens for these receptors are not known. Sequenced sample: naive CD4+ T cells from blood. These receptors were collected from a woman between 35 and 50 years old with type 1 diabetes.

The chain uses TRBV29-1 and TRBJ2-7; tentatively, D is TRBD1 (5 bases). V lost 5 bases and J lost 3, with 8 bases in between. Per the germline V gene, CDR1 is SQVTM and CDR2 is ANQGSEA. The CDR3 is 11 residues long. The CDR3 spells CSVSDSYEQYF. The CDR3 region has the DNA TGCAGCGTTAGCGACAGCTACGAGCAGTACTTC.

The V call is TRBV29-1, the J call TRBJ2-1, with D hard to call. Germline V gives CDR1 SQVTM, CDR2 ANQGSEA. The CDR3 is made up of 11 amino acids. Trimming took 7 bases from V and 4 from J, leaving 8 bases between them. The CDR3 DNA sequence: TGCAGCGGCTCTAGATACAATGAGCAGTTCTTC. Translating gives CSGSRYNEQFF.

This clone has a handful of counts. The rearrangement links TRBV9 to TRBJ2-5; a weak D match, TRBD2 (5 bases). CDR3 length: 14 residues. V was clipped by 0 bases and J by 2 bases, with 8 bases between them. The V gene's germline CDR1 is SGDLS and CDR2 YYNGEE. For the CDR3, the DNA is TGTGCCAGCAGCGTAGGGAGGTTACAAGAGACCCAGTACTTC. It translates to CASSVGRLQETQYF.

CDR3 sequence reads: CASESGTASNEQFF. The CDR3 DNA is TGTGCCAGCGAGAGCGGGACGGCTAGCAATGAGCAGTTCTTC. The chain employs TRBV2 and TRBJ2-1, with TRBD2 identical over 7 bases. The CDR3 covers 14 residues. Per germline, CDR1 SNHLY and CDR2 FYNNEI. J lost 6 bases, V lost 8 bases, and 10 bases had no gene match.

This clone was seen a handful of times. The J gene is TRBJ2-4, the V gene TRBV28; TRBD2 matches 8 bases. The CDR3 is 14 amino acids. CDR1 is MDHEN, CDR2 SYDVKM, per germline. J was trimmed by 8 bases and V by 7 bases; bases with no gene match: 10. The CDR3 sequence is CASKPGGQDYIQYF. Here the CDR3 DNA reads TGTGCCAGCAAACCGGGGGGGCAAGATTACATTCAGTACTTC.

About this clone itself: Other DNA sequences in this specimen translate into the identical CDR3. The chain is built from TRBV5-1 and TRBJ2-5; 8 nucleotides agree with TRBD1. Germline loops: CDR1 SGHRS, CDR2 YFSETQ. This CDR3 region has 14 residues. The V and J ends lost 0 bases and 5 bases, in that order; junction bases with no gene match: 3. The CDR3 protein is CASSLVQGVETQYF. The CDR3 bases are TGCGCCAGCAGCTTGGTACAGGGGGTTGAGACCCAGTACTTC.

This clone has only a few counts. V usage is TRBV27 and J usage is TRBJ1-2; a possible D gene is TRBD1 (6 bases). The germline V gene encodes CDR1 MNHEY and CDR2 SMNVEV (reference sequence). The length of the CDR3 is 17 residues. V shed 4 bases and J shed 8 bases, with 26 bases lying between them. CDR3 nucleotide sequence: TGTGCCAGCAGTTCGAATTCCGAACAGGGTGGTACTCTGGGCTACACCTTC. This gives the protein CASSSNSEQGGTLGYTF.

The table lists this clone with a few counts. The chain has TRBV2 and TRBJ1-5; D remains unclear. The V and J ends lost 1 base and 7 bases respectively, with 11 bases between them. Germline V CDR1 and CDR2: SNHLY, FYNNEI. The CDR3 consists of 14 residues. The CDR3 is CASSEEGSLQPQHF. The CDR3 DNA follows: TGTGCCAGCAGTGAAGAAGGGAGTCTGCAGCCCCAGCATTTT.

This clone occurred a few times. V and J are TRBV6-5 and TRBJ2-1; 10 bases are a match to TRBD1. This CDR3 has 14 amino acids. The V and J ends lost 7 bases and 5 bases, in that order; junction bases with no gene match: 5. CDR1 MNHEY and CDR2 SVGAGI come from the germline V gene. The CDR3 spells CASIPGQGNNEQFF. DNA of the CDR3: TGTGCCAGCATTCCGGGACAGGGGAACAATGAGCAGTTCTTC.

The chain couples TRBV7-2 to TRBJ2-1; no clear D gene. Trimming cost V 4 bases and J 7 bases, with 11 bases left between them. The germline CDR1 and CDR2 sequences are SGHTA and FQGNSA. The CDR3 sequence is 13 residues long. The CDR3 protein is CASSSSFGNEQFF. The CDR3 nucleotides read TGTGCCAGCAGCTCATCTTTCGGGAATGAGCAGTTCTTC. Supplemented by reference TRBV7-2 and TRBJ2-1, the full variable domain reads GAGVSQSPSNKVTEKGKDVELRCDPISGHTALYWYRQSLGQGLEFLIYFQGNSAPDKSGLPSDRFSAERTGGSVSTLTIQRTQQEDSAVYLCASSSSFGNEQFFGPGTRLTVL.

About this clone itself: Other DNA variants within this sample encode the same CDR3. The V and J genes are TRBV5-6 and TRBJ1-2; TRBD1 agrees at 8 bases. Germline V gene sequence: CDR1 SGHDT, CDR2 YYEEEE. The V gene end was trimmed by 4 bases and the J gene end by 4 bases; junction bases not matched to a gene: 3. The CDR3 consists of 13 residues. The CDR3 here is CASSPDRGYGYTF. The CDR3, as DNA: TGTGCCAGCAGCCCCGACAGGGGCTATGGCTACACCTTC.

This clone was counted only a few times. The chain uses TRBV29-1 and TRBJ2-7; TRBD1 matches 7 bases. Germline V gene lookup returns CDR1 SQVTM and CDR2 ANQGSEA. The CDR3 is 12 residues long. V dropped 6 bases and J dropped 4; count of bases not matched to a gene: 6. The DNA for the CDR3 is TGCAGCGTCCCGGGACAGAAGTACGAGCAGTACTTC. Protein sequence: CSVPGQKYEQYF.

Points on this clone: The sample has other DNA sequences that encode this CDR3 too. V gene TRBV5-1 combines with J gene TRBJ2-5; no firm D call. The CDR3 runs 14 residues. CDR1 SGHRS and CDR2 YFSETQ come from the germline V gene. V was pared by 0 bases and J by 0 bases, with 6 bases between. CDR3 residues: CASSLAGNQETQYF. The CDR3 DNA reads TGCGCCAGCAGCTTGGCAGGTAACCAAGAGACCCAGTACTTC.

This clone turned up a few times. V is TRBV4-3 and J is TRBJ2-5; D is possibly TRBD1 (5 bases). Trimming pared 1 base from V and 1 base from J, leaving 13 bases between. CDR3 size: 16 residues. Germline values: CDR1 LGHNA, CDR2 YSLEER. The CDR3: CASSQASGRGQETQYF. Written as DNA, the CDR3 is TGCGCCAGCAGCCAAGCCTCGGGTAGGGGCCAAGAGACCCAGTACTTC.

This clone was detected only a few times. The chain has TRBV6-5 and TRBJ1-2; 10 nucleotides line up with TRBD1. The CDR3 spans 13 residues. In germline, CDR1 is MNHEY, CDR2 SVGAGI. With V trimmed by 6 bases and J by 7 bases, 5 bases remained unmatched. CDR3 protein: CASSPDRGLGYTF. The CDR3 coding sequence is TGTGCCAGCAGCCCCGACAGGGGGCTTGGCTACACCTTC.

This rearrangement joins TRBV5-1 to TRBJ1-1; 7 nucleotides match TRBD1. CDR1 and CDR2 from the germline V gene are SGHRS and YFSETQ. This CDR3 comprises 15 residues. V lost 4 bases to trimming and J lost 0 bases; unmatched junction nucleotides: 6. The CDR3 sequence: CASSPEGQLNTEAFF. The CDR3 DNA reads as TGCGCCAGCAGCCCTGAGGGACAGCTGAACACTGAAGCTTTCTTT.

The rearrangement uses TRBV5-1 and TRBJ2-5; D possibly corresponds to TRBD1 (5 bases). CDR1 is SGHRS and CDR2 is YFSETQ in the germline V gene. The CDR3 extends over 13 amino acids. V dropped 5 bases and J dropped 3 bases, with 11 bases sitting between them. The CDR3 loop reads CASSSDSKETQYF. The CDR3 region has the DNA TGCGCCAGCAGTTCTGACAGTAAAGAGACCCAGTACTTC.

The chain has TRBV2 and TRBJ1-5, with D possibly being TRBD1 (5 bases). The CDR3 consists of 14 residues. The V end lost 4 bases, the J end lost 5 bases, and 12 bases lay between the germline ends. The germline V gene encodes CDR1 SNHLY and CDR2 FYNNEI. CDR3 coding DNA: TGTGCCAGCAGTGGCCGCAGGGTCGATCAGCCCCAGCATTTT. Translation gives CASSGRRVDQPQHF.

The chain has TRBV18 and TRBJ2-5; D ambiguous. CDR3 length: 13 amino acids. V lost 6 bases, J lost 2 bases, and 10 bases lay in between. Germline lookup yields CDR1 KGHSH and CDR2 LQKENI. CDR3 in amino acids: CASSRNLQETQYF. The CDR3 nucleotides are TGTGCCAGCTCGCGGAATCTACAAGAGACCCAGTACTTC.

The sample holds a few counts of this clone. The chain recombines TRBV10-3 with TRBJ2-1, with 8 nucleotides matching TRBD2. Germline V lookup: CDR1 ENHRY, CDR2 SYGVKD. Trimming cost V 7 bases and J 4 bases; bases outside gene matches: 12. The CDR3 extends over 16 amino acids. CDR3 in DNA: TGTGCCATCAATCAATTTCCGGGACTAGGATACAATGAGCAGTTCTTC. It translates to CAINQFPGLGYNEQFF.

The chain recombines TRBV18 with TRBJ2-5; D is possibly TRBD1 (5 bases). The V and J ends lost 7 bases and 2 bases respectively, with 11 bases between them. Germline CDR1 reads KGHSH; CDR2 reads LQKENI. CDR3 length equals 13 residues. The CDR3 reads CASCGRVQETQYF. The CDR3 DNA is TGTGCCAGCTGCGGCAGGGTTCAAGAGACCCAGTACTTC.

This clone was seen only a few times. CDR3 coding DNA: TGCGCCAGCAGCCGGGGGACTGAAGAGACCCAGTACTTC. It is translated as CASSRGTEETQYF. The chain couples TRBV4-3 to TRBJ2-5; perhaps TRBD2 as D (6 bases). The ends were cut back, 4 bases at V and 3 bases at J, with 9 bases in the middle. Germline loops: CDR1 LGHNA, CDR2 YSLEER. The CDR3 has 13 residues.

The rearrangement uses TRBV7-9 and TRBJ1-4; perhaps TRBD1 as D (5 bases). Looked up from germline, CDR1 is SEHNR and CDR2 is FQNEAQ (reference sequence). The CDR3 length is 16 residues. Deletions cut 5 bases from V and 0 bases from J, with 13 bases between. The CDR3 spells CASSGSGVATNEKLFF. In DNA, the CDR3 is TGTGCCAGCAGCGGGTCGGGGGTTGCAACTAATGAAAAACTGTTTTTT. Drawing the rest from reference TRBV7-9 and TRBJ1-4, the complete variable domain is DTGVSQNPRHKITKRGQNVTFRCDPISEHNRLYWYRQTLGQGPEFLTYFQNEAQLEKSRLLSDRFSAERPKGSFSTLEIQRTEQGDSAMYLCASSGSGVATNEKLFFGSGTQLSVL.

The genes are TRBV7-8 and TRBJ1-6, with 9 bases matching TRBD1. J gave up 7 bases and V 5 bases, and 6 bases lay outside the gene matches. Germline V gene data show CDR1 as SGHVS and CDR2 as FQNEAQ. This CDR3 comprises 15 residues. In DNA, the CDR3 is TGTGCCAGCAGCGTTACCGGGACAGGGAATTCACCCCTCCACTTT. Translating gives CASSVTGTGNSPLHF.

The chain recombines TRBV5-6 with TRBJ1-4; 8 bases fit TRBD1. Germline V gene lookup returns CDR1 SGHDT and CDR2 YYEEEE. This CDR3 is built from 16 residues. V shed 5 bases and J 5 bases; nucleotides not matched to a gene: 11. The CDR3 region is CASSPSGTGENEKLFF. CDR3 DNA: TGTGCCAGCAGTCCTTCGGGGACAGGCGAGAATGAAAAACTGTTTTTT.

This clone turned up a few times. The chain employs TRBV4-3 and TRBJ1-4; the D gene is possibly TRBD1 (6 bases). Trimming took off 4 bases at V and 3 bases at J, with 12 bases between the two ends. Germline lookup yields CDR1 LGHNA and CDR2 YSLEER. The CDR3 runs 15 residues. Here the CDR3 reads CASSPQGLANEKLFF. The CDR3 coding sequence is TGCGCCAGCAGCCCCCAGGGGCTGGCTAATGAAAAACTGTTTTTT.

This clone was found a few times. The chain has TRBV19 and TRBJ2-7; 10 bases are a match to TRBD1. With V trimmed by 8 bases and J by 3 bases, 10 bases remained unmatched. The CDR3 runs 15 residues. CDR1 LNHDA and CDR2 SQIVND come from the germline V gene (reference sequence). The CDR3 region is CASRPGQGINYEQYF. Here the CDR3 DNA reads TGTGCCAGTCGACCGGGACAGGGGATCAACTACGAGCAGTACTTC.

The V call is TRBV4-1, the J call TRBJ1-2, with D hard to call. V was trimmed by 4 bases and J by 4 bases, leaving 13 bases between them. Germline V gene sequence: CDR1 MGHRA, CDR2 YSYEKL. This CDR3 region has 14 residues. The CDR3 loop reads CASSLGKESYGYTF. The CDR3 DNA reads TGCGCCAGCAGCCTCGGGAAAGAATCCTATGGCTACACCTTC.

This clone was counted only a few times. This chain links TRBV15 with TRBJ2-2; 11 nucleotides agree with TRBD2. This CDR3 contains 16 residues. The V gene's germline CDR1 is LNHNV and CDR2 YYDKDF (reference sequence). V lost 5 bases to trimming and J lost 2 bases; unmatched junction nucleotides: 4. The CDR3 DNA reads TGTGCCACCAGCGCCGGACTAGCGGGTAACACCGGGGAGCTGTTTTTT. Translated: CATSAGLAGNTGELFF.

This chain links TRBV2 with TRBJ2-3, with 7 bases that match TRBD1. With 2 bases clipped from V and 2 bases from J, the junction kept 7 bases outside the gene matches. The CDR3 loop spans 16 amino acids. The germline CDR1 and CDR2 sequences are SNHLY and FYNNEI. In DNA form, the CDR3 reads TGTGCCAGCAGTGAATCACAGGGGACCCACACAGATACGCAGTATTTT. This codes for CASSESQGTHTDTQYF.

The V gene is TRBV6-6, the J gene TRBJ2-5; D possibly corresponds to TRBD2 (5 bases). Trimming removed 6 bases at V and 2 bases at J, with 10 bases between. CDR1 and CDR2 from the germline V gene are MNHNY and SVGAGI (reference sequence). This CDR3 has 13 residues. CDR3: CASRVGVQETQYF. CDR3 sequence (DNA): TGTGCCAGCAGGGTCGGGGTACAAGAGACCCAGTACTTC.

In this sample, this clone turned up a few times. The chain employs TRBV5-4 and TRBJ2-5; D not certain. Germline V gene data show CDR1 as SGHNT and CDR2 as YYREEE (reference sequence). This CDR3 is built from 13 residues. V lost 0 bases and J 5 bases, leaving 8 bases between the germline ends. The CDR3 protein is CASSLDIVETQYF. CDR3 nucleotide sequence: TGTGCCAGCAGCTTGGACATTGTGGAGACCCAGTACTTC.